This TCR beta chain was sequenced during a study of identical twins. This clonotype came up many times. Its target is not known. From the 5' RACE reads, TCRdb called clonotypes with MiXCR, one entry per CDR3 protein. The data show around 140,000 distinct CDR3 sequences, with around 3.5% seen just once and 8.1% held by the top ten. Study-wide findings and caveats: With monozygotic twins, out-of-frame TCR alpha sharing exceeded what models estimated. Researchers reported excess low generation probability among twin-shared out-of-frame alpha sequences. Reduced insertions were recorded for abundant cord blood beta clonotypes, with no such pattern in memory repertoires.

Healthy Caucasian donors formed the entire cohort. With 2 bases removed from V and 0 bases from J, the gap between germline ends came to 14 bases. CDR1 and CDR2 (germline): DFQATT, SNEGSKA (reference sequence). The CDR3 totals 15 residues. The chain uses TRBV20-1 and TRBJ2-7, with unresolved D. The clonotype originates from a man aged 18-30 years in good health. The sample consisted of memory T cells sorted from blood. This chain's CDR3 is CSARIPALNSYEQYF. The CDR3 region has the DNA TGCAGTGCTAGAATCCCGGCCTTGAACTCCTACGAGCAGTACTTC.